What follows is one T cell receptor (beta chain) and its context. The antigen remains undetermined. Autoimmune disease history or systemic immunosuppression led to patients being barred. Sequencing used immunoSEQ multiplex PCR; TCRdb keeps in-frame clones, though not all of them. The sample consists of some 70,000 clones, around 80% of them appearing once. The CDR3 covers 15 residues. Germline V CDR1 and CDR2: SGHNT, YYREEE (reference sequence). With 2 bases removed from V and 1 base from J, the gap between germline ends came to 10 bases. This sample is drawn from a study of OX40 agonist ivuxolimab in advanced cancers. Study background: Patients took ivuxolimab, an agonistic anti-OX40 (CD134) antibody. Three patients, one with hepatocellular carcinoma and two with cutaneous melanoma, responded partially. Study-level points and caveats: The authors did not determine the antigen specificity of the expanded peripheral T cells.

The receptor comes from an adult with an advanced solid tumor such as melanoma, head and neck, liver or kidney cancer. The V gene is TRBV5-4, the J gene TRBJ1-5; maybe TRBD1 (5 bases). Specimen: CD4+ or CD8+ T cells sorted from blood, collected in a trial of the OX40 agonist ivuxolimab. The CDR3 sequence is CASSFVGDSNQPQHF. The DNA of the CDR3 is TGTGCCAGCAGCTTTGTAGGGGACAGCAATCAGCCCCAGCATTTT. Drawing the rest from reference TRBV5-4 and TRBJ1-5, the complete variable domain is ETGVTQSPTHLIKTRGQQVTLRCSSQSGHNTVSWYQQALGQGPQFIFQYYREEENGRGNFPPRFSGLQFPNYSSELNVNALELDDSALYLCASSFVGDSNQPQHFGDGTRLSIL.